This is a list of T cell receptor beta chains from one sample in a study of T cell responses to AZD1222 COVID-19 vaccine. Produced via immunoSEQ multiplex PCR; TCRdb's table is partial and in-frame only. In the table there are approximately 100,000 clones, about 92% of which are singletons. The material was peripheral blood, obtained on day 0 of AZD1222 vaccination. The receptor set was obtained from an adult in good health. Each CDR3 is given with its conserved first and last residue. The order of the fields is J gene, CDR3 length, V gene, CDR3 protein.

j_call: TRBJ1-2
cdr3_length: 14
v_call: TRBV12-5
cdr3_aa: CASAETGTGYGYTF

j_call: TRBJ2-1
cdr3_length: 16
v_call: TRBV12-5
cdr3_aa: CASGLRDRDPYNEQFF

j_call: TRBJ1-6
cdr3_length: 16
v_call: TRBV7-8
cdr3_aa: CASSPRGLTYNSPLHF

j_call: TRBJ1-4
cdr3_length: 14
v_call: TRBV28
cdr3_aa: CASSSTGINEKLFF

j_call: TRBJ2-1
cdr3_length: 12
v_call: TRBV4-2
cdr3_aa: CASSQVGQEAFF

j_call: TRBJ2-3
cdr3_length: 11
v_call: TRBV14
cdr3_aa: CASSLGAAQYF

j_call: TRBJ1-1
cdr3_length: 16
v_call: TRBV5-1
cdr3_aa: CASSQRGTGGYAEAFF

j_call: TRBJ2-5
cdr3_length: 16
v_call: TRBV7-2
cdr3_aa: CASSSKQGALGETQYF

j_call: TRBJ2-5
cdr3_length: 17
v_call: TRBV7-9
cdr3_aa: CASSTTGGAVGQETQYF

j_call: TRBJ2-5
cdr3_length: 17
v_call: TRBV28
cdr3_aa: CASSLTPGLGVQETQYF

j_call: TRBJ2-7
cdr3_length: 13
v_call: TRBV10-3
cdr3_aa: CAISFQDGGERYF

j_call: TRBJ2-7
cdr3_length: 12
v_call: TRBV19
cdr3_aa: CASSGSLYEQYF

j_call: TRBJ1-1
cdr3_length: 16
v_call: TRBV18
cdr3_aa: CASSLGQGGLNTEAFF

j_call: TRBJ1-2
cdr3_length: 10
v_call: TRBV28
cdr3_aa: CASSGYGYTF

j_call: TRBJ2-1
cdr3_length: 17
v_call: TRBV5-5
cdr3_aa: CASSYRTSGGPPWEQFF

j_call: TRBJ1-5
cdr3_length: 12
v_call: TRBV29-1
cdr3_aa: CSVAVRAGDQHF

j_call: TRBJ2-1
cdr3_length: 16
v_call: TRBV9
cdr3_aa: CASSVGAGVPYNEQFF

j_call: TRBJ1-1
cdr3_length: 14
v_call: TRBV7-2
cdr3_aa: CASTQWGGNTEAFF

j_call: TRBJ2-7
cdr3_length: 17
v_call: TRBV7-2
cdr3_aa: CASTLRGTRTSPGEQYF

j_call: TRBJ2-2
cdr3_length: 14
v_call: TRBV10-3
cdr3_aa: CAITRDSNTGELFF

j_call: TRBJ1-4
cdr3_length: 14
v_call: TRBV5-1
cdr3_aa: CASSFQGRGEKLFF

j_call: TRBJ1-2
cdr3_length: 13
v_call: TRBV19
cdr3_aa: CASSMAPGQGYTF

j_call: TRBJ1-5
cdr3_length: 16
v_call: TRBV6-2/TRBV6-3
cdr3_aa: CASSYPYKSGAQPQHF

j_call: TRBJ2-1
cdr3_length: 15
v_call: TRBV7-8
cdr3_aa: CASSFSGGSYNEQFF

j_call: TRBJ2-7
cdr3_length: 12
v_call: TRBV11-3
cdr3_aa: CASSLRQVEQYF

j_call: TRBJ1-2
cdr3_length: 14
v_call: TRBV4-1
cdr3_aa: CASSQGDHGYGYTF

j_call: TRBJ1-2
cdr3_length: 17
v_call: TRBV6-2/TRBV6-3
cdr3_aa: CASSYVYVVGETGGYTF

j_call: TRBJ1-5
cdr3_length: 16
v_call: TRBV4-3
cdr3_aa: CASSQDPSGGNQPQHF

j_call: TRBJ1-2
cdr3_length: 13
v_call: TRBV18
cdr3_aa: CASSSSGTELYTF

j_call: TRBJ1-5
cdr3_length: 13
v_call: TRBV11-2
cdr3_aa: CASSLSDNQPQHF

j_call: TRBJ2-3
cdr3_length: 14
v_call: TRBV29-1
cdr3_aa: CSVGGTGPRDTQYF

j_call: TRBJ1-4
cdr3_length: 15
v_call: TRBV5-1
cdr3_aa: CASSLAGQGGEKLFF

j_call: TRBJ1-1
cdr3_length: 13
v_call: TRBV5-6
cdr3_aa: CASGQSLNTEAFF

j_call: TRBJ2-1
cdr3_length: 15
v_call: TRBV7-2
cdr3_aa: CASSLASGGWDEQFF

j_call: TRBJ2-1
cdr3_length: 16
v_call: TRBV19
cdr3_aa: CASSILGFTPNNEQFF

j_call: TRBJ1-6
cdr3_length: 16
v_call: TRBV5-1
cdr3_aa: CASSLMSSSYNSPLHF

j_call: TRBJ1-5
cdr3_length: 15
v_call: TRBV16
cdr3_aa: CASSQSIDYNQPQHF

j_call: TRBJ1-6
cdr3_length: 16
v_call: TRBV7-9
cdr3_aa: CASSLEMGSYNSPLHF

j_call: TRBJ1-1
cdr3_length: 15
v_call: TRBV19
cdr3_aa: CASSREGRMDTEAFF

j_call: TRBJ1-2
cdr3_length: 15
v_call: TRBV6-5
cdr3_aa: CASSYSGQSNYGYTF

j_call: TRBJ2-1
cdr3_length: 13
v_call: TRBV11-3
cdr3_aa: CASSLDGRDEQFF

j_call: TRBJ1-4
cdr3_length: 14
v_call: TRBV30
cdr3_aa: CAWSSGTSGEKLFF

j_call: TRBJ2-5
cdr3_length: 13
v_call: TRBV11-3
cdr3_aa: CASRPGLGETQYF

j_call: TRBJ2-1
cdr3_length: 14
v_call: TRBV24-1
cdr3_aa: CATSDYGSGNEQFF

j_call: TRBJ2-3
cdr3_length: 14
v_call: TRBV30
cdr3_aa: CAWSAGLIPDTQYF

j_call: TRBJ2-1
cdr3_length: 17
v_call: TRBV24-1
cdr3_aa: CATSGTQGEIPLHEQFF

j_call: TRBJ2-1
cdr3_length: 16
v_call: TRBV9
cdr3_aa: CASSVDRDRIYNEQFF

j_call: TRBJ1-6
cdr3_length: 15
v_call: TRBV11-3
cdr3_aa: CASQGQVSYNSPLHF

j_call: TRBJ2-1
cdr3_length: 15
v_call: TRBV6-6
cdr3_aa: CAILKEGLSYNEQFF

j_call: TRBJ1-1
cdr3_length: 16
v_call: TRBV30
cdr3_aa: CAWSVRPGGMNTEAFF

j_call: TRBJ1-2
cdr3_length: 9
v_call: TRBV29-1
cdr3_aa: CSVNYGYTF

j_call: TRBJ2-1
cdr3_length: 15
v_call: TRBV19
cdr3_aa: CASSIAGTGRAEQFF

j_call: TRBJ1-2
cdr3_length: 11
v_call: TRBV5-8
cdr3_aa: CASSLGYGYTF

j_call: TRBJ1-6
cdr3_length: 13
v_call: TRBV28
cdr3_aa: CASSKGTLSPLHF

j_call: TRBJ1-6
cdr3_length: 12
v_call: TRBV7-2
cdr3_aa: CASIDTGPPLHF

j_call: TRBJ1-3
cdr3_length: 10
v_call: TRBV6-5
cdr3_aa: CPQGANTIYF

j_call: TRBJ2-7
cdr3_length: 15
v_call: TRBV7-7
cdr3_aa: CASSLAQGGSYEQYF